The subject of this entry is one T cell receptor beta chain. What it recognizes is unknown. Other DNA sequences in this sample translate to the same CDR3. Produced via immunoSEQ multiplex PCR; TCRdb's table is partial and in-frame only. The sample lists 90,000 or so clones, about 86% occurring once. The data belong to a study of radiotherapy plus CTLA-4 blockade in lung cancer. Study-wide results and limits: Reports state that early shifts in blood T cell clones, with interferon-beta, best predicted response.

The TCR was taken from a human donor with non-small cell lung cancer who had a partial response to radiotherapy plus ipilimumab. Material: peripheral blood, obtained from a patient treated with radiotherapy plus ipilimumab.

CDR3 loop: CASSLGQGYNEQFF. CDR3 DNA sequence: TGCGCCAGCAGCTTGGGCCAGGGTTACAATGAGCAGTTCTTC. V is TRBV5-1 and J is TRBJ2-1; D may be TRBD1 (5 bases). There are 14 residues in the CDR3. The germline CDR1 and CDR2 sequences are SGHRS and YFSETQ. V shed 0 bases and J shed 4 bases, with 8 bases lying between them.